What follows is one T cell receptor beta chain and its context. The target antigen is unknown. Profiling relied on immunoSEQ multiplex PCR, and the TCRdb table lists in-frame clones only, not all of them. This table has around 44,000 clones, approximately 86% appearing once. Brentuximab vedotin exposure varied among the patients, all of whom had relapsed after autologous stem cell transplantation. Best overall response was complete response, partial response or progressive disease in these relapsed/refractory classical Hodgkin lymphoma patients. The sample is drawn from a study of PD-1 blockade in classical Hodgkin lymphoma. Overall study findings and caveats: Complete responders possessed baseline diversity comparable to newly diagnosed patients. Individuals who commenced nivolumab within less than 1 year of ASCT were excluded. CD4+ TCR diversity, unlike CD8+, rose significantly by C4D1.

This specimen was peripheral blood mononuclear cells (PBMCs), taken before the second cycle of nivolumab. This TCR was sampled from a human donor with classical Hodgkin lymphoma.

CDR3 nucleotide sequence: TGTGCCAGCTCACCACGAGGGACAGACATCCCCTACGAGCAGTACTTC. Its translation is CASSPRGTDIPYEQYF. The rearrangement links TRBV18 to TRBJ2-7, with 7 bases identical to TRBD1. The V segment lost 1 base and the J segment 2 bases; nucleotides outside the gene matches: 8. Germline values: CDR1 KGHSH, CDR2 LQKENI. The CDR3 is made up of 16 amino acids.